This T cell receptor (beta chain) was recorded in a study of blood T cell repertoires in COVID-19. Study background: Sources were T cells, B-cell-depleted T cells, or PBMCs; the material itself was cDNA or gDNA.

Patients from Seattle were sampled longitudinally, starting during active infection. Per the original data handling: Estimation of nucleated cell counts relied on the amplification of reference gene primers. The method was immunoSEQ multiplex PCR; TCRdb's version includes in-frame clones alone and lacks a portion of them. V, J and clone size are taken as reported in that table, and D and trimming were inferred from the DNA itself. The data hold 250,000 to 300,000 clones, with about nine tenths observed a single time. V lost 4 bases, J lost 2 bases, and 24 bases lay in between. Germline lookup yields CDR1 SNHLY and CDR2 FYNNEI. This CDR3 is built from 18 residues.

The chain recombines TRBV2 with TRBJ2-7, with D possibly matching TRBD1 (6 bases). Sequencing used peripheral blood. This clonotype was sampled from a woman aged 25 to 39 with COVID-19, enrolled during active disease. The CDR3 spells CASSGPRTVSRPPYEQYF. The CDR3 nucleotides are TGTGCCAGCAGTGGCCCGAGGACAGTAAGTCGGCCCCCCTACGAGCAGTACTTC.